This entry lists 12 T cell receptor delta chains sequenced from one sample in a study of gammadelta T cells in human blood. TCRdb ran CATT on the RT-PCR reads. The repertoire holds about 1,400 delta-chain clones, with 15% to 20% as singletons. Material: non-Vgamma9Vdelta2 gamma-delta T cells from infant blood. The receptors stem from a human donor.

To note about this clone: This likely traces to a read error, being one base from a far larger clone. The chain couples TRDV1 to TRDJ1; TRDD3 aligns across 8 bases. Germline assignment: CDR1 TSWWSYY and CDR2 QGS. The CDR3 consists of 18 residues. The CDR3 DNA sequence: TGTGCTATTGGGGAACTTTTCCCCTGGGGGACGTACACCGATAAACTCATCTTT. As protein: CAIGELFPWGTYTDKLIF.

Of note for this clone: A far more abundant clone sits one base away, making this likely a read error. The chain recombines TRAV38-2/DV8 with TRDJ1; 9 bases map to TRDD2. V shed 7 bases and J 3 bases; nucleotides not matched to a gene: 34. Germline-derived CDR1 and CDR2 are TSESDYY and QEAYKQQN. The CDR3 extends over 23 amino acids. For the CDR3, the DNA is TGTGCTTATCCCCACTTCAGGCCTTCCTACTACACGAACTTGGTGGGGGACGCCGATAAACTCATCTTT. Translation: CAYPHFRPSYYTNLVGDADKLIF.

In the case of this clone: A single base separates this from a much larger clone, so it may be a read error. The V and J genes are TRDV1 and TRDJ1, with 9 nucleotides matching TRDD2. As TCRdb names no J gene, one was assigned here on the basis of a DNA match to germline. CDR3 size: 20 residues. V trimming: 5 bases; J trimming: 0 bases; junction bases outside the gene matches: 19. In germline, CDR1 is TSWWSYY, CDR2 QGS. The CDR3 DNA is TGTGCTCTTGGGAAAATACCCTTCCTACGGGCTGGGGGGTACACCGATAAACTCATCTTT. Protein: CALGKIPFLRAGGYTDKLIF.

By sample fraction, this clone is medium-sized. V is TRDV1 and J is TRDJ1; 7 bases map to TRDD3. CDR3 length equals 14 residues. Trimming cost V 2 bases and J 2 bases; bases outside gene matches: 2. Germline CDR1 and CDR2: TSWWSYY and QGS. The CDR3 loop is CALGEGWGTDKLIF. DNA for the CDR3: TGTGCTCTTGGGGAAGGCTGGGGGACCGATAAACTCATCTTT.

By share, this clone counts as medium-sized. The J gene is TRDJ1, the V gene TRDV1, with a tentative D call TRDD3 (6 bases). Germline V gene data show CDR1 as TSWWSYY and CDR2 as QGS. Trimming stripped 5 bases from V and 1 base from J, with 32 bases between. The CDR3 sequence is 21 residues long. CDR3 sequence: CALGSGDLPYWFSHSTDKLIF. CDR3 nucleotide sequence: TGTGCTCTTGGGTCGGGGGACCTACCTTACTGGTTCTCTCATAGCACCGATAAACTCATCTTT.

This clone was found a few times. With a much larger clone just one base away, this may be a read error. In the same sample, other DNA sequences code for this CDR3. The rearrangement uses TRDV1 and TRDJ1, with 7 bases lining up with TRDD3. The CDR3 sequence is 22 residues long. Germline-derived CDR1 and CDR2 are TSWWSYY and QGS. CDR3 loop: CALGEILEGLLGIRQYTDKLIF. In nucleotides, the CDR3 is TGTGCTCTGGGGGAAATTTTGGAGGGATTACTGGGGATCCGACAGTACACCGATAAACTCATCTTT.

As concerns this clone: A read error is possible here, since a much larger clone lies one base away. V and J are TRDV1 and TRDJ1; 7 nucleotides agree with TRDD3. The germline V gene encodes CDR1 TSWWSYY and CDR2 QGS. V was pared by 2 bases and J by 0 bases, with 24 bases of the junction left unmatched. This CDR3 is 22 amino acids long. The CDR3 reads CALGEYSIPPNFWGTYTDKLIF. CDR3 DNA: TGTGCTCTTGGGGAATACAGTATCCCTCCTAACTTTTGGGGGACTTACACCGATAAACTCATCTTT.

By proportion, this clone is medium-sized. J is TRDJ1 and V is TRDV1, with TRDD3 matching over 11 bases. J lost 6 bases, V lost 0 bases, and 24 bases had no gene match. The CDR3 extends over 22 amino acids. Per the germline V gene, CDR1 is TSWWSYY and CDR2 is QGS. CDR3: CALGELGSYWGIRARGGYKLIF. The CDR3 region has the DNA TGTGCTCTTGGGGAACTGGGATCCTACTGGGGGATAAGGGCCCGGGGCGGGTATAAACTCATCTTT.

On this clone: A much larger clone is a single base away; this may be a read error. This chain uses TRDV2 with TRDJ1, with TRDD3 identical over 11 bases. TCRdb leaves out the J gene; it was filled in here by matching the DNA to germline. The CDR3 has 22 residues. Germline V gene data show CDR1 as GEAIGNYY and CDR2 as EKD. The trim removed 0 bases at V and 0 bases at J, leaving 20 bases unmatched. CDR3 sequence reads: CACDTGSPLWGIRRGYTDKLIF. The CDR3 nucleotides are TGTGCCTGTGACACCGGCTCCCCACTGTGGGGGATACGGAGGGGTTACACCGATAAACTCATCTTT.

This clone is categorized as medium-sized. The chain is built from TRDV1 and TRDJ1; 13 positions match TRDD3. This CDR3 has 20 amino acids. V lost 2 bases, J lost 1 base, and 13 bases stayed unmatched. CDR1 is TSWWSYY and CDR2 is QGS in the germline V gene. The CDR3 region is CALGEGVSRTGGYATDKLIF. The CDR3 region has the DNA TGTGCTCTTGGGGAAGGGGTCTCCAGGACTGGGGGATACGCCACCGATAAACTCATCTTT.

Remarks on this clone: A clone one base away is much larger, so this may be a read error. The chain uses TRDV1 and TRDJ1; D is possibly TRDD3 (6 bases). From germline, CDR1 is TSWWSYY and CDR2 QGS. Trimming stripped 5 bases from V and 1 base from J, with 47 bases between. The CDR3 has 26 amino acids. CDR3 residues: CALGNPSYGGRYGLQSLHPTTDKLIF. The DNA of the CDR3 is TGTGCTCTTGGGAATCCGAGCTACGGCGGGAGATACGGGCTGCAGTCGTTACACCCTACCACCGATAAACTCATCTTT.

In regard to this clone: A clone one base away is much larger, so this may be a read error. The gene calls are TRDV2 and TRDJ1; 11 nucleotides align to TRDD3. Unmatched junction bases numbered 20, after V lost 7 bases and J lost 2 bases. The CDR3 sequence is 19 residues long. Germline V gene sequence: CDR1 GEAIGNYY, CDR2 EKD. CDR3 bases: TGTGCCTGCATACCTCGCGTACTGGGGGATAGTCGTAGAACCGATAAACTCATCTTT. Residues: CACIPRVLGDSRRTDKLIF.